The entry below gives a single T cell receptor beta chain sequence along with its context. This clonotype has ten or more counts. This clone's antigen is unknown. Per-base qualities were not stored, and no clone one base away is much larger. These data come from a study of regulatory T cells in long-lasting Graves disease (dated by TCRdb to the early 2020s). As for the study more broadly: Antithyroid drugs had been taken for less than 3 months by newly diagnosed Graves' disease patients. Persistent Graves' disease patients were compared with newly diagnosed Graves' disease patients by peripheral blood TCR sequencing and RNA sequencing. The study was registered as a clinical trial and conducted in China. A total of 33 samples were covered by TCR sequencing, comprising around 13 persistent and around 20 newly diagnosed Graves' disease patients.

The investigation overall reported the following: The study examined only peripheral blood because the primary lesion, thyroid tissue, could not be accessed. The authors acknowledged the small sample size as a limitation that may reduce accuracy. Sequencing and analysis were restricted to the TCR beta chain. A larger number of public clonotypes was shared among persistent patients (fewer than 3,000) than among newly diagnosed patients (approximately 930). Persistent Graves' disease patients showed lower TCR Shannon entropy and fewer highly expanded clones than newly diagnosed patients, suggesting clonal expansion.

This sample's time point label indicates: newly diagnosed GD, antithyroid drugs for less than 3 months. RNA was extracted from PBMCs in TRIzol for both TCR sequencing and RNA sequencing. Graves' disease was diagnosed according to American Thyroid Association guidelines. Patients were recruited from an endocrinology department in Xi'an, China. Each patient gave roughly 10 milliliters of peripheral blood, collected in an EDTA anticoagulant tube. Ficoll Paque Plus density gradient separation was used to isolate PBMCs, and no further T cell sorting was done. An Agilent 2100 Bioanalyzer and agarose gel were used to check RNA quality, and a NanoDrop 2000 was used to measure RNA concentration. Library preparation was by multiplex PCR. Sequencing was carried out with an Illumina HiSeq 4000. TCR beta libraries were built with iRepertoire HTBI primers and Arm-PCR amplification of CDR3 regions. PCR products were gel purified before sequencing. The paper's processing steps were these. Gene usage analysis of CDR3 amino acid clonotypes used the approximately 62 TRBV and about 13 TRBJ segments found across samples. COPE and FqMerger were used to merge the filtered high-quality paired reads into contigs. BLAST was used to align contigs to IMGT TRBV, TRBD and TRBJ reference genes, with CDR3 defined following IMGT. Highly expanded clones were defined as clonotypes with a frequency above 0.1%. Repertoire diversity was measured by Shannon entropy, and V-J evenness by the Gini coefficient. Clonotypes shared by more than one individual were considered public. TCRdb reprocessed the public reads (quality trimming at Q25 with fastp, clone calling with MiXCR) and kept in-frame beta chains. Each CDR3 protein appears once, grouped with its most common genes and DNA. What appears here as the V and J calls and clone size reflects TCRdb's work, not the paper's. This sample is represented by more than 300,000 distinct CDR3 sequences; around 16% of them were singletons. About 20% of the sample is held by the ten biggest clonotypes.

The sample in question was peripheral blood mononuclear cells (PBMCs), obtained at new diagnosis, from a patient treated with antithyroid drugs. The TCR originated in a female donor with Graves disease.

The CDR3: CASTSTSGLSSYNEQFF. The DNA sequence reads TGTGCCAGCACTTCGACTAGCGGGTTGAGCTCCTACAATGAGCAGTTCTTC. The chain is assembled from TRBV28 and TRBJ2-1, and 10 bases in between align with TRBD2. The CDR3 runs 17 residues from the cysteine to the phenylalanine. The only DNA kept is the CDR3, 51 bases in frame from the first base. The germline V gene sets CDR1 to MDHEN and CDR2 to SYDVKM. V has 7 bases trimmed and J has 0 bases trimmed; junction bases matching no gene number 9.